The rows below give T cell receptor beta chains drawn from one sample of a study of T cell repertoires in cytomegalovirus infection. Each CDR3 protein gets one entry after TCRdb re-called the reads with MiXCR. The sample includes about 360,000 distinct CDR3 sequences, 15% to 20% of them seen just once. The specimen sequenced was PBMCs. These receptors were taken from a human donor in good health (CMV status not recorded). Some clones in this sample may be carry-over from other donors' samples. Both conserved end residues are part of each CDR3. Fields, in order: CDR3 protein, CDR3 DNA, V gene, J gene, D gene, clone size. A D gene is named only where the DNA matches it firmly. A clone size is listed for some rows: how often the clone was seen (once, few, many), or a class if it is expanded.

CASSFNRVGEQYF	TGTGCCAGCAGTTTTAACAGGGTTGGCGAGCAGTACTTC	TRBV12-3/TRBV12-4	TRBJ2-7	-	-
CASSPLEGF	TGTGCCAGCTCGCCACTGGAGGGCTTC	TRBV18	TRBJ2-5	-	-
CASLPPAVAGTQQFF	TGTGCCAGCCTCCCCCCGGCGGTAGCGGGGACTCAGCAGTTCTTC	TRBV28	TRBJ2-1	TRBD2	few
CASTNERADEKLFF	TGTGCCAGCACGAACGAGAGAGCCGATGAAAAACTGTTTTTT	TRBV2	TRBJ1-4	-	-
CSVDPPGADTQYF	TGCAGCGTTGATCCTCCTGGGGCAGATACGCAGTATTTT	TRBV29-1	TRBJ2-3	-	few
CASSWTLLSGNTIYF	TGTGCCAGCAGCTGGACACTCCTCTCTGGAAACACCATATATTTT	TRBV5-5	TRBJ1-3	-	many
CSATWPESTDTQYF	TGCAGTGCTACATGGCCAGAGAGCACAGATACGCAGTATTTT	TRBV20-1	TRBJ2-3	-	few
CASSSNQSGEQYF	TGTGCCAGCAGTTCAAACCAGTCTGGCGAGCAGTACTTC	TRBV2	TRBJ2-7	-	few
CASSLVGGGYEQYF	TGTGCCAGCAGCTTAGTAGGGGGCGGCTACGAGCAGTACTTC	TRBV11-2	TRBJ2-7	TRBD1	few
CSARVSGGRVSPLHF	TGCAGTGCTAGAGTATCGGGGGGGCGCGTTTCACCCCTCCACTTT	TRBV20-1	TRBJ1-6	-	-
CASSSFSTGNYGYTF	TGTGCCAGCAGCTCGTTTTCTACAGGGAACTATGGCTACACCTTC	TRBV7-2	TRBJ1-2	-	many
CSGTSFNEQFF	TGCAGTGGGACCTCTTTTAATGAGCAGTTCTTC	TRBV20-1	TRBJ2-1	-	-
CASSSSGTGMNTEAFF	TGTGCCAGCAGCTCCTCCGGGACAGGGATGAACACTGAAGCTTTCTTT	TRBV7-6	TRBJ1-1	TRBD1	-
CAWSERTGGYGYTF	TGTGCCTGGAGCGAACGGACAGGGGGTTATGGCTACACCTTC	TRBV30	TRBJ1-2	TRBD1	-
CASSLGQAEKLFF	TGTGCCAGCAGCCTGGGACAAGCTGAAAAACTGTTTTTT	TRBV7-2	TRBJ1-4	-	many
CASSSSQTAQETQYF	TGTGCCAGCAGTTCCTCGCAGACAGCGCAAGAGACCCAGTACTTC	TRBV6-6	TRBJ2-5	-	-